The 3 T cell receptor beta chains below come from one sample, sequenced in a study of blood T cell repertoires in COVID-19. This table comes from immunoSEQ multiplex PCR, and its TCRdb copy is limited to in-frame clones, with some not included. The table shows about 410,000 clones, with roughly 90% occurring only once. The specimen sequenced was peripheral blood. Receptors originate from a woman aged 25-40 years with active or convalescent COVID-19.

This clone was seen a single time. This chain joins TRBV5-1 and TRBJ2-5; 14 bases are a match to TRBD2. This CDR3 has 15 residues. Per germline, CDR1 SGHRS and CDR2 YFSETQ. Unmatched junction bases numbered 6, after V lost 3 bases and J lost 8 bases. CDR3 sequence reads: CASSSGLAGVETQYF. CDR3 bases: TGCGCCAGCAGCTCGGGACTAGCGGGGGTAGAAACCCAGTACTTC.

V gene TRBV19 combines with J gene TRBJ1-1, with 7 nucleotides matching TRBD1. The germline gives CDR1 LNHDA, CDR2 SQIVND (reference sequence). After removal of 6 bases from V and 4 bases from J, the junction contained 11 bases not matched to a gene. This CDR3 has 15 amino acids. CDR3 residues: CASRHDTGAVTEAFF. In nucleotides, the CDR3 is TGTGCCAGTAGACATGACACAGGGGCGGTCACTGAAGCTTTCTTT. Full variable domain (outside the CDR3, taken from reference TRBV19 and TRBJ1-1): DGGITQSPKYLFRKEGQNVTLSCEQNLNHDAMYWYRQDPGQGLRLIYYSQIVNDFQKGDIAEGYSVSREKKESFPLTVTSAQKNPTAFYLCASRHDTGAVTEAFFGQGTRLTVV.

The chain joins TRBV12-3 or TRBV12-4 to TRBJ2-5; D not certain. V lost 2 bases to trimming and J lost 3 bases, with 4 bases between them. The CDR3 is 12 residues long. The CDR3 sequence is CASSLYKETQYF. The CDR3 coding sequence is TGTGCCAGCAGTTTATACAAAGAGACCCAGTACTTC.